The rows below give T cell receptor beta chains drawn from one sample of a study of cytomegalovirus exposure and HLA in healthy donors. The assay was immunoSEQ multiplex PCR, and TCRdb's table has in-frame clones only and misses some. The table lists more than 85,000 clones, less than 95% of them singletons. Source material: PBMCs. These receptors all come from a woman aged 18-29 years in good health and CMV-seronegative. Both conserved end residues are part of each CDR3. The D gene is left open where the match is weak. The listing skips clone size in some rows; elsewhere it reads once, few, many or a size class.

j_gene,abundance,d_gene,v_gene,CDR3nt,CDR3aa
TRBJ2-1,NA,TRBD2,TRBV6-4,TGTGCCAGCAGTGACGTGGCTAGCGGGACTTCTTCCTACAATGAGCAGTTCTTC,CASSDVASGTSSYNEQFF
TRBJ2-2,NA,NA,TRBV7-2,TGTGCCAGCAGCTTCCGCTGGGATACGGGGGGGGAGCTGTTTTTT,CASSFRWDTGGELFF
TRBJ1-2,few,NA,TRBV6-6,TGTGCCAGCACGGCGGAGCGGGGCTACACCTTC,CASTAERGYTF
TRBJ1-1,NA,NA,TRBV27,TGTGCCAGCAGTTTAGGTGGAGTGAACACTGAAGCTTTCTTT,CASSLGGVNTEAFF
TRBJ1-2,once,NA,TRBV5-6,TGTGCCAGCTCCGGGAGGGGTAACTATGGCTACACCTTC,CASSGRGNYGYTF
TRBJ1-1,NA,NA,TRBV29-1,TGCAGCGCAGGGCACACTGAAGCTTTCTTT,CSAGHTEAFF
TRBJ2-3,once,NA,TRBV27,TGTGCCAGCAGTTTATCGTCCCCTGCAGATACGCAGTATTTT,CASSLSSPADTQYF
TRBJ2-6,NA,NA,TRBV7-2,TGTGCCAGCAGCTTACAACAGGGACCCACTCTCTCTGGGGCCAACGTCCTGACTTTC,CASSLQQGPTLSGANVLTF
TRBJ2-7,NA,TRBD1,TRBV18,TGTGCCAGCTCACTCGTCCTGACAGGGATAGACGAGCAGTACTTC,CASSLVLTGIDEQYF
TRBJ2-2,NA,NA,TRBV19,TGTGCCAGTAGCGCGGGACTGGGAAACACCGGGGAGCTGTTTTTT,CASSAGLGNTGELFF
TRBJ1-2,NA,TRBD1,TRBV6-5,TGTGCCAGCAGTCCGGGGGACAGTACCTATGGCTACACCTTC,CASSPGDSTYGYTF
TRBJ2-1,NA,NA,TRBV10-2,TGCGCCACCTACAGAAGGGGGAATGAGCAGTTCTTC,CATYRRGNEQFF
TRBJ2-5,NA,NA,TRBV19,TGTGCCAGTAGTACCCCTTACGGGGGTGGGGAGACCCAGTACTTC,CASSTPYGGGETQYF
TRBJ1-5,NA,TRBD1,TRBV7-2,TGTGCCAGCAGCTCGGGACAGGGGGACCAGCCCCAGCATTTT,CASSSGQGDQPQHF
TRBJ1-1,once,NA,TRBV30,TGTGCCTGGAGTACCGTCGGGGTAGTAGCTTTCTTT,CAWSTVGVVAFF
TRBJ1-1,NA,NA,TRBV9,TGTGCCAGCAGCGTAGTTTACGGGTTTACTGAAGCTTTCTTT,CASSVVYGFTEAFF
TRBJ1-2,NA,NA,TRBV10-3,TGTGCCATCAGTGAGGAGGCAGTCGGTACATATGGCTACACCTTC,CAISEEAVGTYGYTF
TRBJ2-7,once,NA,TRBV27,TGTGCCAGCAGTCCCCAAGGACTCGAGCAGTACTTC,CASSPQGLEQYF
TRBJ1-2,NA,NA,TRBV5-1,TGCGCCAGCAGCCCCCTGGGGGGTGCGGGCTACACCTTC,CASSPLGGAGYTF
TRBJ2-2,NA,NA,TRBV11-2,TGTGCCAGCAGCTTGTACGGGACGAACACCGGGGAGCTGTTTTTT,CASSLYGTNTGELFF
TRBJ2-5,NA,TRBD2,TRBV5-1,TGCGCCAGCAGCTCCTTAAGACTAGCGGGAGGGCCTAAAGAGACCCAGTACTTC,CASSSLRLAGGPKETQYF
TRBJ1-1,NA,TRBD1,TRBV6-5,TGTGCCAGCATGGACGCAGGGGGGTATTTCACTGAAGCTTTCTTT,CASMDAGGYFTEAFF
TRBJ2-7,NA,NA,TRBV7-9,TGTGCCAGCAGCCCTCTCGCCCTGGACACGAAGAGGGAGCAGTACTTC,CASSPLALDTKREQYF
TRBJ2-5,NA,TRBD1,TRBV19,TGTGCCAGTAGTCTCACTTCCGGGACAGCACAAGAGACCCAGTACTTC,CASSLTSGTAQETQYF
TRBJ2-3,NA,NA,TRBV9,TGTGCCAGCAGCCCCGCGGTAGATACGCAGTATTTT,CASSPAVDTQYF
TRBJ2-3,NA,NA,TRBV30,TGTGCCTGGGGGGCCCAGTCCACAGATACGCAGTATTTT,CAWGAQSTDTQYF
TRBJ2-5,NA,NA,TRBV13,TGTGCCAGCAGCTTAGCGAGAGAGACCCAGTACTTC,CASSLARETQYF
TRBJ2-3,NA,TRBD2,TRBV6-8,TGTGCCAGCACCCACCCCGAGACTAGCGGGATGGTCGGGGCCACAGATACGCAGTATTTT,CASTHPETSGMVGATDTQYF
TRBJ1-3,NA,NA,TRBV15,TGTGCCACCAGCAGACATGGAAACACCATATATTTT,CATSRHGNTIYF
TRBJ2-3,NA,TRBD1,TRBV18,TGTGCCAGCTCACGGCGACAGGGGCGGTACGCAGATACGCAGTATTTT,CASSRRQGRYADTQYF
TRBJ1-1,once,NA,TRBV11-2,TGTGCCAGCAGCCAGTCCGGGGGAAGAAGTACTGAAGCTTTCTTT,CASSQSGGRSTEAFF
TRBJ2-1,NA,TRBD2,TRBV5-1,TGCGCCAGCAGCTTGGGCGGGGGGGACAATGAGCAGTTCTTC,CASSLGGGDNEQFF
TRBJ1-4,NA,NA,TRBV7-9,TGTGCCAGCAGCTTGTTGAGACAGCGTGCCGAAAAACTGTTTTTT,CASSLLRQRAEKLFF
TRBJ2-5,NA,NA,TRBV27,TGTGCCAGCAGTGACAGGTTTCAAGAGACCCAGTACTTC,CASSDRFQETQYF
TRBJ1-2,NA,NA,TRBV6-1,TGTGCCAGCAGTGAATCGGTGGGAGAGCCTAACTATGGCTACACCTTC,CASSESVGEPNYGYTF
TRBJ2-3,NA,TRBD2,TRBV7-9,TGTGCCAGCAGCTGGGGGGGGATTGAAGCAGATACGCAGTATTTT,CASSWGGIEADTQYF
TRBJ1-3,NA,NA,TRBV4-3,TGCGCCAGCAGCCAAGATCATGGAAACACCATATATTTT,CASSQDHGNTIYF
TRBJ2-1,NA,NA,TRBV6-6,TGTGCCAGCAGCCCCCCTACTAGTTATCCTGAGCAGTTCTTC,CASSPPTSYPEQFF
TRBJ2-7,NA,NA,TRBV11-2,TGTGCCAGCAGCCCGAACCAGGGATGGGGCCACTACGAGCAGTACTTC,CASSPNQGWGHYEQYF
TRBJ2-7,NA,TRBD1,TRBV4-3,TGCGCCAGCAGCCAAGGAAGTGACAGGGTCTACGAGCAGTACTTC,CASSQGSDRVYEQYF
TRBJ1-3,NA,NA,TRBV4-3,TGCGCCAGCAGCCAAGATGCGGGGAGGGCATCCTCTGGAAACACCATATATTTT,CASSQDAGRASSGNTIYF
TRBJ2-7,NA,TRBD2,TRBV5-1,TGCGCCAGCAAGTCGACTAGCGGGTCCTACGAGCAGTACTTC,CASKSTSGSYEQYF
TRBJ1-1,once,TRBD1,TRBV7-9,TGTGCCAGCAGCCCTCCCGACAGGGTTGAAGCTTTCTTT,CASSPPDRVEAFF
TRBJ2-2,NA,TRBD2,TRBV7-8,TGTGCCAGCAGCCCAGACTTGGGACTAGATTTACCCGGGGAGCTGTTTTTT,CASSPDLGLDLPGELFF
TRBJ1-2,NA,TRBD1,TRBV7-2,TGTGCCAGCAGCTTACCCCCCGGGACAGGCTATGGCTACACCTTC,CASSLPPGTGYGYTF
TRBJ1-1,NA,NA,TRBV5-8,TGTGCCAGCCGCCCCCGGGGTCTGCCTGAAGCTTTCTTT,CASRPRGLPEAFF